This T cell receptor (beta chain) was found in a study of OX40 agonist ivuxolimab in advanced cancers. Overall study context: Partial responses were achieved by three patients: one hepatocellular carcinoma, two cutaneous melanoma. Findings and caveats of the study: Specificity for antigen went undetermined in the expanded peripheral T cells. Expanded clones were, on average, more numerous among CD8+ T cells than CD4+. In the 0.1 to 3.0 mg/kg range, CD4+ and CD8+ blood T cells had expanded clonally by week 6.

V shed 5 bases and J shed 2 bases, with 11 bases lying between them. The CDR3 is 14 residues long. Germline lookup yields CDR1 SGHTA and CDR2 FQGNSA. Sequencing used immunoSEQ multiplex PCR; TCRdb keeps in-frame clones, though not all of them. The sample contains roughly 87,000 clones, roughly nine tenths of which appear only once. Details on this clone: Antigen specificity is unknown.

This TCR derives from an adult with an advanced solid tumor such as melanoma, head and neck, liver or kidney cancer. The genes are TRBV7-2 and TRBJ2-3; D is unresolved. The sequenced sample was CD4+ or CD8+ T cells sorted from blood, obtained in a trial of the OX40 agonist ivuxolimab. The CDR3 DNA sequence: TGTGCCAGCAGCCCAGAGCAGTCCACAGATACGCAGTATTTT. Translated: CASSPEQSTDTQYF.